These 21 T cell receptor beta chains were all obtained from the same sample, sequenced in a study of blood T cells in healthy people across ages. Through a sample-barcoded 5' primer and a J-beta primer mix, a second PCR was run for roughly 6 to 12 cycles. TCRdb reanalysed the 5' RACE reads using MiXCR and keeps one entry per CDR3 protein. Of about 780,000 distinct CDR3 sequences in the sample, roughly 24% are singletons; the top ten hold 2.5% to 3.5%. The sample was also reused in another study, on T cells of mothers and their children.

What was sequenced was blood. Receptors originate from a boy aged 5 to 17 in good health.

The gene calls are TRBV3-1 and TRBJ2-7, with 8 bases matching TRBD2. The germline gives CDR1 LGHDT, CDR2 YNNKEL (reference sequence). The trim removed 1 base at V and 6 bases at J, leaving 5 bases unmatched. This CDR3 has 14 amino acids. DNA of the CDR3: TGTGCCAGCAGCCAAGGGTCCCTAGCGGGCGAGCAGTACTTC. This translates into CASSQGSLAGEQYF.

There are a few counts of this clonotype. The chain links TRBV29-1 to TRBJ2-3; tentatively, D is TRBD2 (5 bases). The V gene's germline CDR1 is SQVTM and CDR2 ANQGSEA. V was pared by 3 bases and J by 3 bases, with 13 bases between. The CDR3 is made up of 14 amino acids. Here the CDR3 reads CSVEAGISTDTQYF. DNA of the CDR3: TGCAGCGTTGAGGCCGGGATATCGACAGATACGCAGTATTTT.

This clonotype was found a few times. V gene TRBV5-1 combines with J gene TRBJ1-2; D is uncertain. Looked up from germline, CDR1 is SGHRS and CDR2 is YFSETQ. V shed 0 bases and J shed 3 bases, with 9 bases lying between them. There are 14 residues in the CDR3. As DNA, the CDR3 is TGCGCCAGCAGCTTGGTAGCCGTAGACTATGGCTACACCTTC. This codes for CASSLVAVDYGYTF. The full variable domain, rest sourced from reference TRBV5-1 and TRBJ1-2, is KAGVTQTPRYLIKTRGQQVTLSCSPISGHRSVSWYQQTPGQGLQFLFEYFSETQRNKGNFPGRFSGRQFSNSRSEMNVSTLELGDSALYLCASSLVAVDYGYTFGSGTRLTVV.

The gene calls are TRBV12-3 or TRBV12-4 and TRBJ1-6; D gene unclear. Trimming pared 7 bases from V and 3 bases from J, leaving 13 bases between. This CDR3 is built from 15 residues. The CDR3 reads CASTESTDYNSPLHF. The CDR3 nucleotides read TGTGCCAGCACCGAGTCCACAGACTATAATTCACCCCTCCACTTT.

This clonotype was seen repeatedly, ten times or more. The chain combines TRBV12-3 or TRBV12-4 with TRBJ2-5; D is perhaps TRBD2 (5 bases). Trimming removed 7 bases at V and 3 bases at J, with 15 bases between. The CDR3 length is 14 residues. The CDR3 DNA reads TGTGCCAGCATTGAAGCACTAGGGAAAGAGACCCAGTACTTC. Translated: CASIEALGKETQYF.

This clonotype was seen a handful of times. This sequence joins TRBV5-5 and TRBJ1-5, with a weak D call TRBD1 (6 bases). This CDR3 has 16 amino acids. CDR1 SGHKS and CDR2 YYEKEE come from the germline V gene (reference sequence). The V end was cut by 1 base, the J end by 1 base, with 12 bases between. The DNA for the CDR3 is TGTGCCAGCAGCTTGTTGTCAGGGGTGAGCAATCAGCCCCAGCATTTT. Translating it yields CASSLLSGVSNQPQHF.

The CDR3 protein is CASSLKVTQYF. The DNA of the CDR3 is TGTGCCAGCAGCTTGAAGGTGACCCAGTACTTC. The rearrangement uses TRBV5-5 and TRBJ2-5; D unresolved. This CDR3 contains 11 residues. Germline assignment: CDR1 SGHKS and CDR2 YYEKEE (reference sequence). V lost 1 base and J lost 7, with 5 bases in between.

V is TRBV9 and J is TRBJ1-4; 8 bases agree with TRBD1. Germline V gives CDR1 SGDLS, CDR2 YYNGEE. V lost 1 base, J lost 8 bases, and 10 bases stayed unmatched. This CDR3 region has 16 residues. The CDR3 DNA sequence: TGTGCCAGCAGCGTAACACCGGGACAGGCTCTGGAAAAACTGTTTTTT. Translation: CASSVTPGQALEKLFF.

This chain uses TRBV11-2 with TRBJ1-1; D remains ambiguous. CDR3 size: 14 residues. Germline V gene data show CDR1 as SGHAT and CDR2 as FQNNGV. V lost 5 bases, J lost 3 bases, and 13 bases lay in between. The CDR3 loop is CASSVTILDTEAFF. The CDR3 DNA sequence: TGTGCCAGCAGCGTAACCATTTTGGACACTGAAGCTTTCTTT.

This clonotype was seen a few times. The V gene is TRBV27, the J gene TRBJ2-3; 8 nucleotides match TRBD1. Germline trimming cut 4 bases from V and 4 bases from J; bases unmatched to any gene: 4. The CDR3 consists of 14 residues. CDR1 MNHEY and CDR2 SMNVEV come from the germline V gene (reference sequence). The CDR3 DNA reads TGTGCCAGCAGTTACCGGGACAGGTCAGATACGCAGTATTTT. It codes for CASSYRDRSDTQYF.

The CDR3 reads CASSIGTGVTGELFF. CDR3 nucleotide sequence: TGCGCCAGCAGCATAGGGACAGGGGTGACCGGGGAGCTGTTTTTT. The chain is built from TRBV5-1 and TRBJ2-2, with TRBD1 matching over 10 bases. The V gene's germline CDR1 is SGHRS and CDR2 YFSETQ. The CDR3 covers 15 residues. The ends lost 4 bases at V and 5 bases at J; junction bases unmatched: 5.

This clonotype has more than one count but fewer than ten. The V call is TRBV12-3 or TRBV12-4, the J call TRBJ1-4; 8 bases are shared with TRBD1. Unmatched junction bases numbered 6, after V lost 6 bases and J lost 12 bases. This CDR3 spans 12 amino acids. In nucleotides, the CDR3 is TGTGCCAGCAGCTCCGGACAGGGCCAACTGTTTTTT. As protein: CASSSGQGQLFF.

This chain joins TRBV19 and TRBJ2-1, with D perhaps assigned TRBD1 or TRBD2 (5 bases each). V lost 5 bases to trimming and J lost 8 bases, with 25 bases between them. The germline gives CDR1 LNHDA, CDR2 SQIVND (reference sequence). This CDR3 region has 17 residues. CDR3 residues: CASSPVDKGGPRDEQFF. As DNA, the CDR3 is TGTGCCAGTAGTCCAGTGGACAAGGGCGGGCCCCGGGATGAGCAGTTCTTC. Full variable domain (rest looked up from reference TRBV19 and TRBJ2-1): DGGITQSPKYLFRKEGQNVTLSCEQNLNHDAMYWYRQDPGQGLRLIYYSQIVNDFQKGDIAEGYSVSREKKESFPLTVTSAQKNPTAFYLCASSPVDKGGPRDEQFFGPGTRLTVL.

This clonotype was seen more than once but under ten times. The CDR3 spells CASSPSGQASYEQYF. The CDR3 DNA follows: TGTGCCAGCAGCCCCTCGGGACAGGCCTCCTACGAGCAGTACTTC. The genes are TRBV7-2 and TRBJ2-7, with TRBD1 matching over 8 bases. The CDR3 is made up of 15 amino acids. The germline V gene has CDR1 SGHTA and CDR2 FQGNSA. The J segment lost 0 bases and the V segment lost 5 bases, leaving 6 bases of the junction unmatched.

This clonotype was picked up a small number of times. The rearrangement joins TRBV6-6 to TRBJ1-2, with D uncertain. V was cut by 2 bases and J by 2 bases, with 6 bases left in between. Germline-derived CDR1 and CDR2 are MNHNY and SVGAGI (reference sequence). The CDR3 totals 13 residues. The chain's CDR3 is CASSYIGNYGYTF. The CDR3 nucleotides read TGTGCCAGCAGTTACATAGGGAACTATGGCTACACCTTC.

This chain's CDR3 is CASSSTGTSYEQYF. CDR3 nucleotide sequence: TGTGCCAGCAGTTCCACCGGGACATCCTACGAGCAGTACTTC. V gene TRBV28 combines with J gene TRBJ2-5, with D perhaps matching TRBD1 (6 bases). The tail of the sequence fits TRBJ2-7 better, so the J call may be wrong. Germline V gives CDR1 MDHEN, CDR2 SYDVKM. The CDR3 contains 14 residues.

This clonotype was picked up a small number of times. V gene TRBV29-1 combines with J gene TRBJ1-2; TRBD1 agrees at 7 bases. The CDR3 is made up of 10 amino acids. Unmatched junction bases numbered 1, after V lost 6 bases and J lost 6 bases. CDR1 SQVTM and CDR2 ANQGSEA come from the germline V gene. CDR3 amino acids: CSVDRDGYTF. The DNA of the CDR3 is TGCAGCGTCGACAGGGATGGCTACACCTTC.

This clonotype has more than one count but fewer than ten. This chain uses TRBV5-1 with TRBJ1-1; D call uncertain. CDR3 length equals 11 residues. Trimming left V 4 bases short and J 6 bases short, with 7 bases between. Germline CDR1 SGHRS, CDR2 YFSETQ. The CDR3 here is CASSHRSEAFF. The CDR3 nucleotides read TGCGCCAGCAGCCATCGATCTGAAGCTTTCTTT.

This clonotype was recorded a few times. The gene calls are TRBV7-2 and TRBJ2-1, with D perhaps matching TRBD1 (6 bases). Trimming took 4 bases from V and 8 from J, leaving 24 bases between them. From germline, CDR1 is SGHTA and CDR2 FQGNSA. CDR3 length: 17 amino acids. DNA for the CDR3: TGTGCCAGCAGCTCGGAGGACAGTCAGCCTTCGGTGGATGAGCAGTTCTTC. This gives the protein CASSSEDSQPSVDEQFF.

This clonotype was seen once. The CDR3 DNA reads TGTGCCAGCAGCATGTCGGGACTAGCGGGGGAGGATACGCAGTATTTT. Its translation: CASSMSGLAGEDTQYF. The chain joins TRBV4-2 to TRBJ2-3; TRBD2 agrees at 14 bases. The CDR3 contains 16 residues. Germline CDR1 and CDR2: LGHNA and YNFKEQ. With 5 bases clipped from V and 6 bases from J, the junction kept 7 bases outside the gene matches.

The rearrangement links TRBV25-1 to TRBJ2-1; D might be TRBD1 (6 bases). The CDR3 covers 17 residues. The ends were cut back, 4 bases at V and 0 bases at J, with 16 bases in the middle. In germline, CDR1 is MGHDK, CDR2 SYGVNS. The CDR3 DNA is TGTGCCAGCAGTGCCCGACAGGTCCCAAGCTCCTACAATGAGCAGTTCTTC. Translation: CASSARQVPSSYNEQFF.